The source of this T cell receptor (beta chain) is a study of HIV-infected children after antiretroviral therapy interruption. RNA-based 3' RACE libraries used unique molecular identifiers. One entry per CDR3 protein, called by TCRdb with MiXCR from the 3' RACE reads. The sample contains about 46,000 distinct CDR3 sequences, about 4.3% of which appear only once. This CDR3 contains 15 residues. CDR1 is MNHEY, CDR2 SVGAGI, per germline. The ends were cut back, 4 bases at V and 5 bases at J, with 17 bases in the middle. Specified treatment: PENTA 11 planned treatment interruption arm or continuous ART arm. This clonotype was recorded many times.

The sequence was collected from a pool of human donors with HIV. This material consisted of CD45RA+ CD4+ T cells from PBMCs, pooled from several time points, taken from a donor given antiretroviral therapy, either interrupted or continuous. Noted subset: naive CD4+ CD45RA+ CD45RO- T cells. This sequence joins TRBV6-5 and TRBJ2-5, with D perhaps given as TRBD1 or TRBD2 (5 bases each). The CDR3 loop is CASSSRDRRGETQYF. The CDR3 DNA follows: TGTGCCAGCAGTTCCCGGGACCGGAGAGGGGAGACCCAGTACTTC.